This T cell receptor (beta chain) was documented in a study of T cells in Graves' hyperthyroidism and ophthalmopathy. The sample holds a few counts of this clonotype. This CDR3 region has 16 residues. Germline CDR1 and CDR2: SGDLS and YYNGEE. V lost 4 bases to trimming and J lost 7 bases; unmatched junction nucleotides: 12. Using RNA transcripts as the source, TCR beta CDR3 regions were amplified. The HTBI primer set drove a first-round RT-PCR of the TCR CDR3. TCRdb re-called the multiplex PCR reads with MiXCR, one entry per CDR3 protein. The sample has 750,000 to 950,000 distinct CDR3 sequences; more than 30% are singletons.

Sequenced sample: blood. The rearrangement uses TRBV9 and TRBJ2-5; 11 positions match TRBD2. The TCR originated in a man in his late teens or twenties with Graves' hyperthyroidism. CDR3 amino acids: CASSPGLAEPGRTQYF. For the CDR3, the DNA is TGTGCCAGCAGCCCGGGACTAGCGGAACCAGGGCGGACCCAGTACTTC.